The 15 T cell receptor beta chains reported below all come from one sample, sequenced in a study of T cells after yellow fever vaccination. Each CDR3 protein gets one entry after TCRdb re-called the 5' RACE reads with MiXCR. The sample includes more than 300,000 distinct CDR3 sequences, 9.5% to 12% of them seen just once. Specimen: CD4+ T cells sorted from PBMCs, collected 45 days after the yellow fever booster vaccination. Receptors originate from a man younger than 30 who received the YFV17D yellow fever vaccine.

V usage is TRBV7-2 and J usage is TRBJ2-5, with no clear D. Trimming shortened V by 5 bases and J by 4 bases, and 11 bases separated the two germline ends. Germline lookup yields CDR1 SGHTA and CDR2 FQGNSA. This CDR3 contains 13 residues. The CDR3 DNA sequence: TGTGCCAGCAGCCCCCCCCCGAGAGAGACCCAGTACTTC. It translates to CASSPPPRETQYF.

This clonotype was picked up a small number of times. The chain couples TRBV28 to TRBJ1-1; D gene unclear. From germline, CDR1 is MDHEN and CDR2 SYDVKM. This CDR3 spans 13 amino acids. The V end was cut by 5 bases, the J end by 3 bases, with 10 bases between. The CDR3: CASSGYGYTEAFF. The DNA for the CDR3 is TGTGCCAGCAGTGGCTATGGGTACACTGAAGCTTTCTTT.

The chain employs TRBV18 and TRBJ1-1, with 8 positions matching TRBD1. This CDR3 is 15 amino acids long. The trim removed 5 bases at V and 4 bases at J, leaving 9 bases unmatched. CDR1 is KGHSH and CDR2 is LQKENI in the germline V gene. CDR3 residues: CASSGTGEGSTEAFF. For the CDR3, the DNA is TGTGCCAGCTCAGGGACAGGTGAAGGAAGCACTGAAGCTTTCTTT.

The V call is TRBV20-1, the J call TRBJ2-5; the match to TRBD1 covers 8 bases. CDR1 and CDR2 (germline): DFQATT, SNEGSKA (reference sequence). The CDR3 is 13 amino acids. Here the CDR3 DNA reads TGCAGAGCCGTAGGGACAGGCTTTCAGACCCAGTACTTC. This sequence encodes CRAVGTGFQTQYF.

V and J are TRBV4-3 and TRBJ2-3, with D tentatively TRBD2 (7 bases). The CDR3 runs 14 residues. Trimming shortened V by 2 bases and J by 4 bases, and 10 bases separated the two germline ends. The germline V gene has CDR1 LGHNA and CDR2 YSLEER. The CDR3 sequence is CASSQRGGSDTQYF. In DNA, the CDR3 is TGCGCCAGCAGCCAAAGGGGGGGATCAGATACGCAGTATTTT.

J is TRBJ2-7 and V is TRBV7-9; D assignment may be TRBD1 or TRBD2 (5 bases each). Germline V gene sequence: CDR1 SEHNR, CDR2 FQNEAQ (reference sequence). This CDR3 has 14 residues. Between the trimmed V and J ends, which lost 5 bases and 1 base, there was a span of 12 bases. CDR3 nucleotides: TGTGCCAGCAGCCCCCGGGACGAGTCCTACGAGCAGTACTTC. Protein: CASSPRDESYEQYF.

This clonotype was counted only a few times. The rearrangement links TRBV29-1 to TRBJ1-2, with no clear D. V gave up 7 bases and J gave up 3 bases, with 15 bases separating them. Germline V gives CDR1 SQVTM, CDR2 ANQGSEA. The CDR3 covers 13 residues. Written as DNA, the CDR3 is TGCAGCGCCTCCGCCCGGGGTTACTATGGCTACACCTTC. Translation gives CSASARGYYGYTF.

This clonotype turned up a few times. The V call is TRBV7-2, the J call TRBJ1-2; TRBD1 matches 7 bases. Germline CDR1 is SGHTA and CDR2 is FQGNSA. The CDR3 is 16 amino acids. V dropped 5 bases and J dropped 2; count of bases not matched to a gene: 11. Written as DNA, the CDR3 is TGTGCCAGCAGCCCCTCGACAGGGTTCCCCAACTATGGCTACACCTTC. It yields the protein CASSPSTGFPNYGYTF.

This clonotype came up a few times. This sequence joins TRBV18 and TRBJ2-7; the D is unclear. V shed 3 bases and J shed 3 bases, with 12 bases lying between them. Germline V CDR1 and CDR2: KGHSH, LQKENI. CDR3 length equals 14 residues. DNA for the CDR3: TGTGCCAGCTCACCGGTACAGACATACTACGAGCAGTACTTC. Protein sequence: CASSPVQTYYEQYF.

The rearrangement links TRBV9 to TRBJ2-1, with D perhaps TRBD2 (6 bases). CDR1 is SGDLS and CDR2 is YYNGEE in the germline V gene. Trimming shortened V by 4 bases and J by 6 bases, and 26 bases separated the two germline ends. The CDR3 extends over 18 amino acids. CDR3 sequence reads: CASSKVPGPLGDSNEQFF. The CDR3 DNA reads as TGTGCCAGCAGCAAGGTACCAGGACCCCTAGGGGACTCCAATGAGCAGTTCTTC.

The sample holds a few counts of this clonotype. The V gene is TRBV15, the J gene TRBJ2-7; a weak D match, TRBD1 (5 bases). V shed 0 bases and J shed 7 bases, with 13 bases lying between them. The CDR3 contains 14 residues. Germline CDR1 and CDR2: LNHNV and YYDKDF (reference sequence). The CDR3 reads CATSRDRGRTEQYF. Here the CDR3 DNA reads TGTGCCACCAGCAGAGATCGCGGACGGACAGAGCAGTACTTC.

Only a few counts were recorded for this clonotype. The rearrangement links TRBV5-1 to TRBJ2-3; 9 bases map to TRBD2. This CDR3 contains 16 residues. After removal of 0 bases from V and 4 bases from J, the junction contained 6 bases not matched to a gene. Germline-derived CDR1 and CDR2 are SGHRS and YFSETQ. CDR3 DNA sequence: TGCGCCAGCAGCTTGGACCCTAGCGGGATCCCAGATACGCAGTATTTT. As protein: CASSLDPSGIPDTQYF.

In its sample, this clonotype was seen a few times. V usage is TRBV6-5 and J usage is TRBJ2-1; 7 nucleotides line up with TRBD2. In germline, CDR1 is MNHEY, CDR2 SVGAGI. The CDR3 extends over 15 amino acids. V was clipped by 6 bases and J by 6 bases; unmatched bases: 11. CDR3 in amino acids: CASSYARTSSNEQFF. CDR3 in DNA: TGTGCCAGCAGCTACGCGAGGACTAGTTCCAATGAGCAGTTCTTC.

The sample holds many counts of this clonotype. The J gene is TRBJ1-2, the V gene TRBV20-1, with a tentative D call TRBD1 (6 bases). V lost 8 bases to trimming and J lost 7 bases, with 14 bases between them. The CDR3 extends over 11 amino acids. Germline V lookup: CDR1 DFQATT, CDR2 SNEGSKA (reference sequence). The CDR3 region has the DNA TGCAGTACCACAGGGTGGACTGGCTACACCTTC. Its protein product is CSTTGWTGYTF.

This chain uses TRBV28 with TRBJ1-5; perhaps TRBD1 as D (5 bases). V was shortened by 4 bases and J by 1 base, with 14 bases between the two germline ends. This CDR3 is 16 amino acids long. Germline V CDR1 and CDR2: MDHEN, SYDVKM. CDR3 residues: CASSSLLEGSNQPQHF. As DNA, the CDR3 is TGTGCCAGCAGTTCCCTCCTGGAGGGGAGCAATCAGCCCCAGCATTTT.